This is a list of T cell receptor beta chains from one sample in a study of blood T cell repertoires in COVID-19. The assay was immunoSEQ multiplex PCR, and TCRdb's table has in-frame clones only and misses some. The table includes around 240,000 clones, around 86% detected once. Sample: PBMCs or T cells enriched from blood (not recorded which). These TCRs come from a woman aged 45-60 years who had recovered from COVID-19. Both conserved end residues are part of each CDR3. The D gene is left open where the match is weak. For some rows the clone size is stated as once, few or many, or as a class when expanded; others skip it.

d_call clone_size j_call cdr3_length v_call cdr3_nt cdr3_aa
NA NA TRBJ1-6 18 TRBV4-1 TGCGCCAGCAGGCCCCCGGGACACCGGGTGAGGGGTTTGGGGGCCCTCCACTTT CASRPPGHRVRGLGALHF
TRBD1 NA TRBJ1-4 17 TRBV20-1 TGCAGTGCTAGTGGTAACGCCGGGACAGGGGCTAATGAAAAACTGTTTTTT CSASGNAGTGANEKLFF
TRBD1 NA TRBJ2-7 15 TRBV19 TGTGCCAGTAGTATAGACGCCACACAGGGGAACGAGCAGTACTTC CASSIDATQGNEQYF
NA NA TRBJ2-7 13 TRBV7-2 TGTGCCAGCAGCTTAGCGCGGGGCTACGAGCAGTACTTC CASSLARGYEQYF
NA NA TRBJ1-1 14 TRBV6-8 TGTGCCAGCAGTGGGGACCCAGGGGCCCGCGATCGCCCGTTT CASSGDPGARDRPF
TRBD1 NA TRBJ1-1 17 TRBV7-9 TGTGCCAGCAGCTCTTCCGGGACAGCAAACATGAACACTGAAGCTTTCTTT CASSSSGTANMNTEAFF
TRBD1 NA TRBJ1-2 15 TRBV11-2 TGTGCCAGCAGCTCATGGGACAGGGGAGGAGTTGGCTACACCTTC CASSSWDRGGVGYTF
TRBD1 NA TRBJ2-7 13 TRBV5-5 TGTGCCAGCAGCTTGGAAACAGGGGGCGTGCAGTACTTC CASSLETGGVQYF
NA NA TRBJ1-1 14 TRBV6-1 TGTGCCAGCAGTGAGGGCAGCCGCTCTACTGAAGCTTTCTTT CASSEGSRSTEAFF
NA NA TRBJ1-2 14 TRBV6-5 TGTGCCAGCAGTTACTCGGGCGCCTTCGATGGCTACACCTTC CASSYSGAFDGYTF
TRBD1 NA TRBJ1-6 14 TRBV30 TGTGCCTGGAGTCCGGGACAGGGACGCTCACCCCTCCACTTT CAWSPGQGRSPLHF
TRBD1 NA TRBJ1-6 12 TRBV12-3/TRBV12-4 TGTGCCAGCAGTCCGACAGGGAGTAGCCTCCACTTT CASSPTGSSLHF
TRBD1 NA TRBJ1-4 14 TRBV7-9 TGTGCCAGCAGCCCAGGGACAGGGAATGAAAAACTGTTTTTT CASSPGTGNEKLFF
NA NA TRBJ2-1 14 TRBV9 TGTGCCAGCAGCGTAGAGTCTAGATTAGGTGAGCAGTTCTTC CASSVESRLGEQFF
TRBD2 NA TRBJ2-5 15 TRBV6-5 TGTGCCAGCAAATCTAGCGGGACGTACCAAGAGACCCAGTACTTC CASKSSGTYQETQYF
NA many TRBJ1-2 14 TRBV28 TGTGCCAGCAGTTTAACCCCAGGGGACTATGGCTACACCTTC CASSLTPGDYGYTF